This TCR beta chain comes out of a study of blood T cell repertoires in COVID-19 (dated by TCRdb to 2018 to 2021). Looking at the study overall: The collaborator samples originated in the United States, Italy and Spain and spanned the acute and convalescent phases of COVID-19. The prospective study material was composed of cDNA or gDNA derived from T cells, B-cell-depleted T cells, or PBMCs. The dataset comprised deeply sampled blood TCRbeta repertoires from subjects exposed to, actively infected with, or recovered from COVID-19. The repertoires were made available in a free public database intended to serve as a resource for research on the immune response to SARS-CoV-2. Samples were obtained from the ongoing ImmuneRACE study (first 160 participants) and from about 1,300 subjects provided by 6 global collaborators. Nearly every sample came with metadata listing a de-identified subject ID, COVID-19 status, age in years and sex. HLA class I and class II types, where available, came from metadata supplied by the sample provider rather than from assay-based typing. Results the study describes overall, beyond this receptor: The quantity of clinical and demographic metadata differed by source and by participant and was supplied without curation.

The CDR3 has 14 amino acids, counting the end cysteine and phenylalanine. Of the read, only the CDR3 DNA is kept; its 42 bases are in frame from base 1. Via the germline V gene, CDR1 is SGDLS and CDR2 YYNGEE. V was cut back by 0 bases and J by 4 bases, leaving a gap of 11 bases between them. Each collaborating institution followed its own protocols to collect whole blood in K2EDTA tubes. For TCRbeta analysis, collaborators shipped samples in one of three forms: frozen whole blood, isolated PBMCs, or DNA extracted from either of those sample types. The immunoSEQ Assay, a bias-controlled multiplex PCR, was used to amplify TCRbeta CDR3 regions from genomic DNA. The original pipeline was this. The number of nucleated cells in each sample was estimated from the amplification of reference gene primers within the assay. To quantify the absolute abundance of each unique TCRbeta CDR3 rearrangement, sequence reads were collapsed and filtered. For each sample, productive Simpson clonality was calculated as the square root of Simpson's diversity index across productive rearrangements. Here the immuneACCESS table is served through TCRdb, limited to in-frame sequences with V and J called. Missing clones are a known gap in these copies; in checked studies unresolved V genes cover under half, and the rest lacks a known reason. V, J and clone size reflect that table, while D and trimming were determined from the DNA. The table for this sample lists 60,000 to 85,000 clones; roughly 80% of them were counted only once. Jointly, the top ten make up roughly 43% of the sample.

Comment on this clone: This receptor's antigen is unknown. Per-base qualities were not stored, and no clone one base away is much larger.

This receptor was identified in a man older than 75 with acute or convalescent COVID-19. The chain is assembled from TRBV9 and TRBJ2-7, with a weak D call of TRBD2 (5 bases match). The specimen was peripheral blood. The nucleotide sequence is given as TGTGCCAGCAGCGTAGGGGGTAGCGCGTACGAGCAGTACTTC. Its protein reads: CASSVGGSAYEQYF.